These 3 T cell receptor beta chains originate from one sample sequenced in a study of molecular identifiers for immune sequencing clone quantification. In TCRdb, the PCR reads were re-called with MiXCR into one record per CDR3 protein. The table lists over 600,000 distinct CDR3 sequences, 15% to 20% of them singletons, with 0.85% in the top ten. The sequenced material came from naive CD8+ T cells from blood, with Jurkat cell RNA spiked in. This sample's subset: FACS-sorted CD8+CD4-CCR7+CD45RA+ naive T cells. These receptors all come from a human donor in good health. Some libraries in this study had Jurkat cell RNA spiked in.

To note about this clonotype: This may arise from a read error, as a much more abundant clone is one base away. V and J are TRBV28 and TRBJ1-1; D is possibly TRBD1 (6 bases). Germline V lookup: CDR1 MDHEN, CDR2 SYDVKM. The length of the CDR3 is 12 residues. V was trimmed by 7 bases and J by 7 bases, leaving 13 bases between them. The DNA of the CDR3 is TGTGCCAGCAATAAAGGACAGCTTGAAGCTTTCTTT. It is translated as CASNKGQLEAFF.

This clonotype has ten or more counts. The chain joins TRBV6-1 to TRBJ2-5; D call uncertain. The CDR3 contains 13 residues. V lost 1 base to trimming and J lost 1 base, with 4 bases between them. Per the germline V gene, CDR1 is MNHNS and CDR2 is SASEGT. CDR3 sequence reads: CASSEGFQETQYF. CDR3 nucleotides: TGTGCCAGCAGTGAAGGTTTCCAAGAGACCCAGTACTTC.

Ten or more counts support this clonotype. The V call is TRBV12-3 or TRBV12-4, the J call TRBJ1-1, with a possible D match to TRBD1 (5 bases). This CDR3 spans 13 amino acids. V lost 7 bases and J 4 bases, leaving 13 bases between the germline ends. The CDR3 sequence is CASTLGVTTEAFF. CDR3 DNA: TGTGCCAGCACCCTAGGGGTTACCACTGAAGCTTTCTTT.